Listed below are T cell receptor beta chains from one sample, sequenced in a study of T cells in Graves' hyperthyroidism and ophthalmopathy. TCRdb re-called the multiplex PCR reads with MiXCR, one entry per CDR3 protein. The sample lists a few hundred thousand distinct CDR3 sequences, around 16% seen once, with more than 3% in the top ten. Sample: blood. The receptors here all came from a woman aged 40 to 50 with Graves' ophthalmopathy. The CDR3 runs from the conserved cysteine through the conserved F or W. The order of the fields is V gene, J gene, CDR3 protein.

v_call: TRBV29-1
j_call: TRBJ1-1
cdr3_aa: CSVVQGWNTEAFF

v_call: TRBV20-1
j_call: TRBJ2-1
cdr3_aa: CSAVSGAGGEQFF

v_call: TRBV9
j_call: TRBJ1-4
cdr3_aa: CASSVESGPREKLFF

v_call: TRBV5-6
j_call: TRBJ2-5
cdr3_aa: CASSLVLTSGSQETQYF

v_call: TRBV2
j_call: TRBJ1-2
cdr3_aa: CASTYGTGGGLGYGYTF

v_call: TRBV11-2
j_call: TRBJ2-7
cdr3_aa: CASYSFGQSYEQYF

v_call: TRBV18
j_call: TRBJ2-1
cdr3_aa: CASSPTRSSCNEQFF

v_call: TRBV20-1
j_call: TRBJ1-1
cdr3_aa: CSARDGDMNTEAFF

v_call: TRBV30
j_call: TRBJ1-1
cdr3_aa: CAWKWGDKNTEAFF

v_call: TRBV20-1
j_call: TRBJ1-6
cdr3_aa: CSARVAGGGYNSPLHF

v_call: TRBV19
j_call: TRBJ1-4
cdr3_aa: CASSLTGERREKLFF

v_call: TRBV4-1
j_call: TRBJ1-1
cdr3_aa: CASGQEWRGLRTEAFF

v_call: TRBV7-2
j_call: TRBJ2-7
cdr3_aa: CASSMDFSYEQYF

v_call: TRBV4-1
j_call: TRBJ2-7
cdr3_aa: CASSQTYTLSAYEQYF

v_call: TRBV7-8
j_call: TRBJ1-5
cdr3_aa: CASSLSREGNQPQHF

v_call: TRBV2
j_call: TRBJ2-1
cdr3_aa: CASRSLSLLASSYNEQFF

v_call: TRBV20-1
j_call: TRBJ2-7
cdr3_aa: CSAPVASGGQYF

v_call: TRBV3-1
j_call: TRBJ2-7
cdr3_aa: CASSYLGSGLDEQYF

v_call: TRBV7-2
j_call: TRBJ1-5
cdr3_aa: CASSLWGQPQHF

v_call: TRBV20-1
j_call: TRBJ2-1
cdr3_aa: CSARALLRVGNEQFF

v_call: TRBV5-4
j_call: TRBJ1-2
cdr3_aa: CASSSPGGVGEVHGYTF

v_call: TRBV4-1
j_call: TRBJ2-3
cdr3_aa: CASSQDTAGGGDTQYF

v_call: TRBV2
j_call: TRBJ1-5
cdr3_aa: CASSEAWGQPQHF

v_call: TRBV11-2
j_call: TRBJ2-1
cdr3_aa: CASSSLAEYNEQFF

v_call: TRBV30
j_call: TRBJ1-5
cdr3_aa: CAWSMGRDQPQHF

v_call: TRBV30
j_call: TRBJ2-7
cdr3_aa: CAWSERDRTIDEQYF

v_call: TRBV29-1
j_call: TRBJ2-2
cdr3_aa: CSVEERTASDPYTGELFF

v_call: TRBV7-3
j_call: TRBJ2-3
cdr3_aa: CASSKYRQDTQYF

v_call: TRBV5-8
j_call: TRBJ1-1
cdr3_aa: CASSSGQLRSMNTEAFF

v_call: TRBV6-1
j_call: TRBJ2-5
cdr3_aa: CASRSYVGRDRAQETQYF

v_call: TRBV6-2/TRBV6-3
j_call: TRBJ2-7
cdr3_aa: CASSYAAASSYEQYF

v_call: TRBV6-1
j_call: TRBJ2-4
cdr3_aa: CASSPTASILNIQYF

v_call: TRBV9
j_call: TRBJ2-5
cdr3_aa: CASSVGGQLQETQYF

v_call: TRBV5-1
j_call: TRBJ1-1
cdr3_aa: CASSIGQGGEASF

v_call: TRBV6-1
j_call: TRBJ1-3
cdr3_aa: CASRRGQASGNTIYF

v_call: TRBV20-1
j_call: TRBJ2-1
cdr3_aa: CSAGQGNHNEQFF

v_call: TRBV28
j_call: TRBJ2-6
cdr3_aa: CASSSMTGKVWSGANVLTF

v_call: TRBV6-1
j_call: TRBJ2-1
cdr3_aa: CASRPQGRGGSYNEQFF

v_call: TRBV12-3/TRBV12-4
j_call: TRBJ2-5
cdr3_aa: CASSQTPPRQGRETQYF

v_call: TRBV7-8
j_call: TRBJ2-3
cdr3_aa: CASSLAHGQGSFSVQYF

v_call: TRBV3-1
j_call: TRBJ2-5
cdr3_aa: CASSRKETQYF

v_call: TRBV20-1
j_call: TRBJ2-5
cdr3_aa: CSALKRGGAVRTQYF